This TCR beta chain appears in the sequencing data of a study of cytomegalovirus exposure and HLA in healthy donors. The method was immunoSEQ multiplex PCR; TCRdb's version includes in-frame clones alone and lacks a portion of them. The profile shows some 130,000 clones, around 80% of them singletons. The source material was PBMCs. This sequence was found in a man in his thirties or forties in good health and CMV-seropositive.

DNA for the CDR3: TGCGCCAGCAGCTGGACGTCGGACAGCCGTAATGAAAAACTGTTTTTT. It encodes CASSWTSDSRNEKLFF. J is TRBJ1-4 and V is TRBV5-1; D perhaps matches TRBD1 (6 bases). Germline V gene sequence: CDR1 SGHRS, CDR2 YFSETQ. V gave up 3 bases and J gave up 4 bases, with 16 bases separating them. CDR3 length equals 16 residues.